This T cell receptor (beta chain) was recovered during a study of blood T cell repertoires in COVID-19. Looking at the study overall: The study drew acute and convalescent COVID-19 samples from the United States, Italy and Spain. PBMCs, B-cell-depleted T cells, or T cells were the source of the cDNA or gDNA that made up the material.

Original data processing: Amplifying reference gene primers gave estimates of nucleated cell counts. TCRdb's table, derived via immunoSEQ multiplex PCR, lists solely in-frame clones and lacks some. The DNA was the basis for D and trimming; V, J and clone size are from that table. Of some 150,000 clones in the sample, about 80% are singletons; the top ten hold 4.5% to 6%. This CDR3 has 13 amino acids. Trimming shortened V by 4 bases and J by 2 bases, and 7 bases separated the two germline ends. Germline assignment: CDR1 SEHNR and CDR2 FQNEAQ (reference sequence). The sample was peripheral blood. The source of this sequence is a human donor in a cohort sampled during active COVID-19. V and J are TRBV7-9 and TRBJ2-3; D perhaps matches TRBD1 (5 bases). CDR3 nucleotide sequence: TGTGCCAGCAGCTGGGGCTCCACAGATACGCAGTATTTT. This encodes CASSWGSTDTQYF.